These 21 T cell receptor beta chains originate from one sample sequenced in a study of blood T cells in healthy people across ages. The second PCR ran roughly 6 to 11 cycles with a sample-barcoded 5' primer and J-beta primers. One entry per CDR3 protein results from TCRdb running MiXCR on the 5' RACE reads. The sample has about 830,000 distinct CDR3 sequences, approximately 65% seen once; the top ten hold about 27%. The sequenced sample consisted of blood. The receptors stem from a man between 25 and 39 years old in good health.

This clonotype was seen repeatedly, ten times or more. This chain joins TRBV18 and TRBJ2-6; perhaps TRBD1 as D (6 bases). The V gene's germline CDR1 is KGHSH and CDR2 LQKENI. The germline V and J ends were trimmed by 1 base and 0 bases, with 7 bases remaining between them. The CDR3 totals 16 residues. CDR3 region: CASSPLGASGANVLTF. Here the CDR3 DNA reads TGTGCCAGCTCACCACTGGGGGCCTCTGGGGCCAACGTCCTGACTTTC.

The chain couples TRBV6-2 or TRBV6-3 to TRBJ2-7, with D possibly being TRBD2 (5 bases). The CDR3 is 14 residues long. V shed 2 bases and J shed 6 bases, with 14 bases lying between them. The germline V gene has CDR1 MNHEY and CDR2 SVGEGT. This chain's CDR3 is CASSYRQTRGEQYF. The DNA of the CDR3 is TGTGCCAGCAGTTACCGACAAACTAGAGGCGAGCAGTACTTC.

This clonotype occurred once. CDR3 DNA: TGTGCTAGTGCGAGCGGGGCCCAAGAGACCCAGTACTTC. This gives the protein CASASGAQETQYF. V is TRBV12-5 and J is TRBJ2-5; the match to TRBD2 covers 7 bases. CDR1 and CDR2 from the germline V gene are LGHNT and FRNRAP. CDR3 length equals 13 residues. J lost 1 base, V lost 7 bases, and 3 bases had no gene match.

The chain recombines TRBV7-2 with TRBJ2-1, with D hard to call. V lost 3 bases, J lost 12 bases, and 12 bases lay in between. Germline CDR1 and CDR2: SGHTA and FQGNSA. The CDR3 is 12 amino acids. The CDR3 nucleotides read TGTGCCAGCAGCTTCCCGGAGCGTGGGCAGTTCTTC. This sequence encodes CASSFPERGQFF.

The chain employs TRBV4-2 and TRBJ1-5; D gene uncertain. The CDR3 covers 15 residues. V was shortened by 0 bases and J by 3 bases, with 9 bases between the two germline ends. Germline V gene sequence: CDR1 LGHNA, CDR2 YNFKEQ. The CDR3 is CASSQEWRNNQPQHF. CDR3 in DNA: TGTGCCAGCAGCCAAGAGTGGCGGAACAATCAGCCCCAGCATTTT.

This chain connects TRBV6-6 to TRBJ2-5; tentatively, D is TRBD1 or TRBD2 (6 bases each). The DNA end favors TRBJ2-7, so the J call may be wrong. The CDR3 extends over 14 amino acids. CDR1 is MNHNY and CDR2 is SVGAGI in the germline V gene (reference sequence). CDR3: CASSKRGLGDEQYF. Written as DNA, the CDR3 is TGTGCCAGCAGTAAACGGGGGCTGGGCGACGAGCAGTACTTC.

This clonotype came up many times. The chain couples TRBV7-2 to TRBJ1-2; D is ambiguous. The CDR3 runs to 13 residues. With 0 bases removed from V and 8 bases from J, the gap between germline ends came to 10 bases. The germline V gene has CDR1 SGHTA and CDR2 FQGNSA. CDR3 sequence: CASSLATGQGYTF. For the CDR3, the DNA is TGTGCCAGCAGCTTAGCGACGGGCCAAGGCTACACCTTC.

The chain uses TRBV30 and TRBJ1-6, with 8 bases lining up with TRBD1. This CDR3 region has 14 residues. With V trimmed by 5 bases and J by 6 bases, 6 bases remained unmatched. Germline loops: CDR1 GTSNPN, CDR2 SVGIG (reference sequence). The CDR3 loop is CAWGQGSANSPLHF. Written as DNA, the CDR3 is TGTGCCTGGGGACAGGGTTCGGCTAATTCACCCCTCCACTTT.

J is TRBJ1-5 and V is TRBV19; D gene unclear. The CDR3 spans 17 residues. The ends were cut back, 5 bases at V and 0 bases at J, with 17 bases in the middle. Germline CDR1 is LNHDA and CDR2 is SQIVND (reference sequence). CDR3 in amino acids: CASSFLRPVISNQPQHF. For the CDR3, the DNA is TGTGCCAGTAGTTTCCTTAGACCGGTTATTAGCAATCAGCCCCAGCATTTT.

This clonotype has a handful of counts. The J gene is TRBJ2-3, the V gene TRBV7-2; 8 bases align to TRBD2. The CDR3 is made up of 16 amino acids. With 3 bases clipped from V and 2 bases from J, the junction kept 7 bases outside the gene matches. CDR1 and CDR2 (germline): SGHTA, FQGNSA. As DNA, the CDR3 is TGTGCCAGCAGCTTGAGCCGGGGGGGGTACACAGATACGCAGTATTTT. It codes for CASSLSRGGYTDTQYF. The complete variable domain, with remaining parts taken from reference TRBV7-2 and TRBJ2-3, reads GAGVSQSPSNKVTEKGKDVELRCDPISGHTALYWYRQSLGQGLEFLIYFQGNSAPDKSGLPSDRFSAERTGGSVSTLTIQRTQQEDSAVYLCASSLSRGGYTDTQYFGPGTRLTVL.

This chain uses TRBV28 with TRBJ2-1; D is unclear. Germline CDR1 MDHEN, CDR2 SYDVKM. The CDR3 extends over 13 amino acids. V was trimmed by 10 bases and J by 0 bases, leaving 10 bases between them. Here the CDR3 reads CATGVSSYNEQFF. The DNA for the CDR3 is TGTGCCACTGGGGTTAGCTCCTACAATGAGCAGTTCTTC.

The chain carries TRBV6-2 or TRBV6-3 and TRBJ2-2; D tentatively reads TRBD1 or TRBD2 (5 bases each). Trimming removed 0 bases at V and 4 bases at J, with 9 bases between. Germline CDR1 and CDR2: MNHEY and SVGEGT. There are 15 residues in the CDR3. The CDR3 loop is CASSYSGPFTGELFF. The DNA of the CDR3 is TGTGCCAGCAGTTACTCGGGACCATTCACCGGGGAGCTGTTTTTT.

This clonotype was seen only a few times. The genes are TRBV5-6 and TRBJ2-4; tentative D call: TRBD2 (7 bases). TRBJ2-7 matches the DNA end more closely, so the J call is doubtful. The germline gives CDR1 SGHDT, CDR2 YYEEEE. The CDR3 is 14 residues long. In DNA form, the CDR3 reads TGTGCCAGCAGCTTGTGGGGGGGCAACGACGAGCAGTACTTC. Translation gives CASSLWGGNDEQYF.

The chain joins TRBV6-6 to TRBJ2-7; D is possibly TRBD1 or TRBD2 (7 bases each). Trimming removed 5 bases at V and 5 bases at J, with 19 bases between. The germline CDR1 and CDR2 sequences are MNHNY and SVGAGI (reference sequence). This CDR3 has 15 amino acids. The CDR3 nucleotides read TGTGCCAGCAGTCTCCAGGGGGAGGGAGGCGACGAGCAGTACTTC. This encodes CASSLQGEGGDEQYF.

This clonotype was counted between two and nine times. J is TRBJ1-4 and V is TRBV3-1; D perhaps matches TRBD1 (6 bases). Germline V gene sequence: CDR1 LGHDT, CDR2 YNNKEL (reference sequence). The CDR3 length is 14 residues. The V gene lost 6 bases and the J gene lost 4 bases, with 12 bases spanning the gap. CDR3 nucleotides: TGTGCCAGCAGTCGGACAGCCGTTAATGAAAAACTGTTTTTT. Protein product: CASSRTAVNEKLFF.

The J gene is TRBJ1-1, the V gene TRBV7-9; D gene ambiguous. Germline CDR1 reads SEHNR; CDR2 reads FQNEAQ (reference sequence). The CDR3 extends over 14 amino acids. Trimming cost V 1 base and J 7 bases, with 13 bases left between them. DNA for the CDR3: TGTGCCAGCAGCTTAGGTGGCTTCCAAGTTGAAGCTTTCTTT. This translates into CASSLGGFQVEAFF.

The V and J genes are TRBV6-2 or TRBV6-3 and TRBJ2-4; 8 nucleotides align to TRBD1. Germline loops: CDR1 MNHEY, CDR2 SVGEGT. The CDR3 loop spans 14 amino acids. V trimming: 5 bases; J trimming: 3 bases; junction bases outside the gene matches: 3. In DNA, the CDR3 is TGTGCCAGCAGTAAACAGGGGGACAAAAACATTCAGTACTTC. Translation gives CASSKQGDKNIQYF.

This clonotype was picked up a small number of times. The chain uses TRBV12-3 or TRBV12-4 and TRBJ2-4; D is possibly TRBD1 (6 bases). The last part of the DNA fits TRBJ2-7 better; the J call may be wrong. The CDR3 totals 14 residues. The DNA of the CDR3 is TGTGCCAGCAGCAAAGGGGGATCGCAATCCGAGCAGTACTTC. Translating gives CASSKGGSQSEQYF.

This clonotype came up once. This rearrangement joins TRBV7-2 to TRBJ2-2, with no clear D. V lost 1 base and J 10 bases, leaving 10 bases between the germline ends. Germline values: CDR1 SGHTA, CDR2 FQGNSA. The length of the CDR3 is 13 residues. This CDR3 is CASSLETPPELFF. The CDR3 DNA sequence: TGTGCCAGCAGCTTAGAGACTCCTCCGGAGCTGTTTTTT.

The chain has TRBV19 and TRBJ1-5, with D unresolved. This CDR3 region has 17 residues. The germline V gene encodes CDR1 LNHDA and CDR2 SQIVND (reference sequence). V was clipped by 3 bases and J by 7 bases, with 22 bases between them. The CDR3 DNA reads as TGTGCCAGTAGTATTTTTGTACGCAGATCCTCCTCCCAGCCCCAGCATTTT. Residues: CASSIFVRRSSSQPQHF.

This clonotype has more than one count but fewer than ten. This rearrangement joins TRBV27 to TRBJ1-6; D is unclear. The CDR3 contains 12 residues. From germline, CDR1 is MNHEY and CDR2 SMNVEV (reference sequence). Trimming took 5 bases from V and 9 from J, leaving 8 bases between them. Here the CDR3 DNA reads TGTGCCAGCAGTCCCCTCGGTTCACCCCTCCACTTT. Protein sequence: CASSPLGSPLHF.